The 16 T cell receptor beta chains listed next were all sequenced from one sample in a study of blood T cell repertoires in COVID-19. Sequencing used immunoSEQ multiplex PCR; TCRdb keeps in-frame clones, though not all of them. This repertoire shows approximately 270,000 clones, 80% to 85% found once; its top ten account for around 16%. The specimen sequenced was peripheral blood. The source of these receptors is a person aged 65 to 79 with COVID-19, enrolled during active disease.

This chain links TRBV30 with TRBJ2-7; TRBD1 matches 8 bases. Germline assignment: CDR1 GTSNPN and CDR2 SVGIG (reference sequence). J lost 0 bases, V lost 7 bases, and 11 bases had no gene match. This CDR3 is built from 15 residues. CDR3 loop: CAFVRQGLSSYEQYF. The CDR3 DNA reads TGTGCCTTTGTAAGACAGGGGCTTAGCTCCTACGAGCAGTACTTC.

The V gene is TRBV6-5, the J gene TRBJ1-4, with D maybe TRBD1 (6 bases). Germline-derived CDR1 and CDR2 are MNHEY and SVGAGI. The CDR3 extends over 14 amino acids. V was shortened by 2 bases and J by 7 bases, with 11 bases between the two germline ends. CDR3 DNA sequence: TGTGCCAGCAGTTACGACAGGACTTCTGAAAAACTGTTTTTT. It translates to CASSYDRTSEKLFF.

This sequence joins TRBV7-2 and TRBJ1-2; TRBD1 matches at 10 bases. Germline V gene lookup returns CDR1 SGHTA and CDR2 FQGNSA. V lost 6 bases and J lost 7; bases outside the gene matches: 5. CDR3 size: 13 residues. The CDR3 spells CASSLTGGSGYTF. The DNA of the CDR3 is TGTGCCAGCAGTTTGACAGGGGGCTCTGGCTACACCTTC.

This chain uses TRBV4-1 with TRBJ2-3; TRBD1 might be the D (6 bases). Germline V gene data show CDR1 as MGHRA and CDR2 as YSYEKL. CDR3 length: 16 amino acids. The ends were cut back, 0 bases at V and 3 bases at J, with 13 bases in the middle. As DNA, the CDR3 is TGCGCCAGCAGCCAAGATGTTAATCAGGGGACAGATACGCAGTATTTT. Amino acids: CASSQDVNQGTDTQYF.

This chain uses TRBV9 with TRBJ1-2; D unresolved. The V gene's germline CDR1 is SGDLS and CDR2 YYNGEE. The CDR3 extends over 15 amino acids. V lost 3 bases, J lost 5 bases, and 17 bases lay in between. CDR3 in DNA: TGTGCCAGCAGCGAGAGCCCCCATGGTGGTTATGGCTACACCTTC. This codes for CASSESPHGGYGYTF. The full variable domain, rest sourced from reference TRBV9 and TRBJ1-2, is DSGVTQTPKHLITATGQRVTLRCSPRSGDLSVYWYQQSLDQGLQFLIQYYNGEERAKGNILERFSAQQFPDLHSELNLSSLELGDSALYFCASSESPHGGYGYTFGSGTRLTVV.

The chain is built from TRBV2 and TRBJ2-3; 8 bases map to TRBD2. CDR1 SNHLY and CDR2 FYNNEI come from the germline V gene. Trimming took 1 base from V and 1 from J; bases not matched to a gene: 1. The CDR3 spans 15 residues. The CDR3 loop reads CASSEEAGGTDTQYF. The CDR3 region has the DNA TGTGCCAGCAGTGAAGAAGCGGGAGGCACAGATACGCAGTATTTT.

This rearrangement joins TRBV5-1 to TRBJ2-2, with TRBD1 identical over 7 bases. With 4 bases clipped from V and 4 bases from J, the junction kept 10 bases outside the gene matches. The germline V gene encodes CDR1 SGHRS and CDR2 YFSETQ. The CDR3 sequence is 16 residues long. The CDR3 spells CASSPPMGTATGELFF. The CDR3 DNA is TGCGCCAGCAGCCCCCCTATGGGGACAGCCACCGGGGAGCTGTTTTTT.

This clone was recorded many times. This chain uses TRBV28 with TRBJ1-4, with a weak D call TRBD1 (6 bases). CDR1 is MDHEN and CDR2 is SYDVKM in the germline V gene. Trimming took 5 bases from V and 5 from J, leaving 12 bases between them. This CDR3 comprises 14 residues. The CDR3 loop is CASSRQVGNEKLFF. For the CDR3, the DNA is TGTGCCAGCAGTCGACAGGTGGGAAATGAAAAACTGTTTTTT.

J is TRBJ2-1 and V is TRBV3-1 (or the pseudogene TRBV3-2); 9 bases fit TRBD2. Germline CDR1 LGHDT, CDR2 YNNKEL (reference sequence). The CDR3 extends over 15 amino acids. J was trimmed by 4 bases and V by 4 bases; bases with no gene match: 5. The CDR3 loop is CASSPSGGSYNEQFF. DNA of the CDR3: TGTGCCAGCAGCCCGAGCGGGGGGTCATACAATGAGCAGTTCTTC.

J is TRBJ1-6 and V is TRBV18; D unclear. Germline lookup yields CDR1 KGHSH and CDR2 LQKENI. The CDR3 sequence is 15 residues long. V was cut by 4 bases and J by 4 bases, with 11 bases left in between. In nucleotides, the CDR3 is TGTGCCAGCTCACGCGCAGGAATATATAATTCACCCCTCCACTTT. The encoded protein is CASSRAGIYNSPLHF.

The chain employs TRBV4-1 and TRBJ1-6; D is undetermined. The ends were cut back, 0 bases at V and 9 bases at J, with 6 bases in the middle. Germline V gene data show CDR1 as MGHRA and CDR2 as YSYEKL. The CDR3 runs to 13 residues. This chain's CDR3 is CASSQEMASPLHF. CDR3 sequence (DNA): TGCGCCAGCAGCCAAGAAATGGCTTCACCCCTCCACTTT.

The V and J genes are TRBV30 and TRBJ2-5, with D possibly being TRBD2 (5 bases). CDR3 length equals 14 residues. In germline, CDR1 is GTSNPN, CDR2 SVGIG (reference sequence). V lost 0 bases and J 5 bases, leaving 13 bases between the germline ends. The CDR3 sequence is CAWSVKRKRETQYF. The CDR3 DNA follows: TGTGCCTGGAGTGTCAAGAGAAAGCGGGAGACCCAGTACTTC.

The chain is built from TRBV28 and TRBJ1-1, with D possibly being TRBD1 (5 bases). This CDR3 is 15 amino acids long. The germline gives CDR1 MDHEN, CDR2 SYDVKM. The V end lost 3 bases, the J end lost 0 bases, and 11 bases lay between the germline ends. CDR3 in DNA: TGTGCCAGCAGTTTGTGGGCGACAGTGAACACTGAAGCTTTCTTT. This codes for CASSLWATVNTEAFF.

In DNA form, the CDR3 reads TGTGCCAGCAGTTACGAATTAGGGGGCCAGACCTACGAGCAGTACTTC. Its translation: CASSYELGGQTYEQYF. V usage is TRBV6-2 or TRBV6-3 and J usage is TRBJ2-7, with 7 bases fitting TRBD1. Losses at the gene ends were 2 bases for V and 2 bases for J; bases not matched to a gene: 9. CDR3 length: 16 amino acids. Germline loops: CDR1 MNHEY, CDR2 SVGEGT.

The chain uses TRBV19 and TRBJ2-2; tentatively, D is TRBD2 (6 bases). The CDR3 loop spans 15 amino acids. Germline CDR1 and CDR2: LNHDA and SQIVND (reference sequence). The germline V and J ends were trimmed by 3 bases and 0 bases, with 8 bases remaining between them. Here the CDR3 DNA reads TGTGCCAGTAGTATGCTAGCGACGAACACCGGGGAGCTGTTTTTT. Translating it yields CASSMLATNTGELFF. The full variable domain, with the rest looked up from reference TRBV19 and TRBJ2-2, is DGGITQSPKYLFRKEGQNVTLSCEQNLNHDAMYWYRQDPGQGLRLIYYSQIVNDFQKGDIAEGYSVSREKKESFPLTVTSAQKNPTAFYLCASSMLATNTGELFFGEGSRLTVL.

The genes are TRBV19 and TRBJ1-2; perhaps TRBD1 as D (6 bases). Germline values: CDR1 LNHDA, CDR2 SQIVND (reference sequence). Between the trimmed V and J ends, which lost 11 bases and 2 bases, there was a span of 24 bases. The CDR3 sequence is 16 residues long. CDR3 sequence (DNA): TGTGCCTCTACTAGGAACACGGACAGCTCGAACTATGGCTACACCTTC. Protein product: CASTRNTDSSNYGYTF.